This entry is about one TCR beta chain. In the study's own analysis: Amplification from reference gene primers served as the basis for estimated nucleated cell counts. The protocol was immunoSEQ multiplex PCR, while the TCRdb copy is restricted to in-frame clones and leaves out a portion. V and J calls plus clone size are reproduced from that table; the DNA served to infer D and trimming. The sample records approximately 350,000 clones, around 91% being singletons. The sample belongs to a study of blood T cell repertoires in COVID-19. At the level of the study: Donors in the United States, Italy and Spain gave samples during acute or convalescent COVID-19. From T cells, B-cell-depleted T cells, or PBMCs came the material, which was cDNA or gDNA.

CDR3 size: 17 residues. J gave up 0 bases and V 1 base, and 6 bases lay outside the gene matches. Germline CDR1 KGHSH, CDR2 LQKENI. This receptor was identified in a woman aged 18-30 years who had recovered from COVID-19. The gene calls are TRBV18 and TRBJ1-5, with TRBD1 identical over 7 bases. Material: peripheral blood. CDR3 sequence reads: CASSPQQGHVSNQPQHF. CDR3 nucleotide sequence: TGTGCCAGCTCACCACAACAGGGGCACGTTAGCAATCAGCCCCAGCATTTT.